What follows are 23 T cell receptor beta chains derived from one specimen sequenced in a study of blood T cell repertoires in COVID-19. Assay: immunoSEQ multiplex PCR; the TCRdb copy retains only in-frame clones and omits some. The table has 150,000 to 200,000 clones, approximately 84% seen once; the top ten hold roughly 5%. The sequencing input was peripheral blood. These receptors were collected from a woman aged 50 to 60 with COVID-19, enrolled during active disease.

The V and J genes are TRBV10-3 and TRBJ2-1; 11 bases align to TRBD2. Germline values: CDR1 ENHRY, CDR2 SYGVKD. Germline trimming cut 8 bases from V and 6 bases from J; bases unmatched to any gene: 3. CDR3 length: 13 residues. The CDR3 DNA reads as TGTGCCATCCTAGCGGGGGGAGGCAATGAGCAGTTCTTC. It is translated as CAILAGGGNEQFF.

V gene TRBV6-9 combines with J gene TRBJ1-5; no reliable D call. This CDR3 has 16 residues. CDR1 and CDR2 from the germline V gene are MNHGY and SVAAGI. V dropped 3 bases and J dropped 5 bases, with 17 bases sitting between them. Written as DNA, the CDR3 is TGTGCCAGCAGTTACCCCCGGGGAAGCGATGATCAGCCCCAGCATTTT. Translation gives CASSYPRGSDDQPQHF.

The V gene is TRBV6-2 or TRBV6-3, the J gene TRBJ2-3; perhaps TRBD2 as D (5 bases). The CDR3 contains 14 residues. Trimming pared 1 base from V and 3 bases from J, leaving 8 bases between. Germline-derived CDR1 and CDR2 are MNHEY and SVGEGT. CDR3 in amino acids: CASSYFGETDTQYF. The CDR3 nucleotides read TGTGCCAGCAGTTACTTCGGGGAGACAGATACGCAGTATTTT.

The V gene is TRBV6-1, the J gene TRBJ2-3; the match to TRBD2 covers 9 bases. V lost 3 bases and J lost 3; bases outside the gene matches: 4. Germline V gene sequence: CDR1 MNHNS, CDR2 SASEGT. This CDR3 has 15 amino acids. The CDR3 DNA is TGTGCCAGCAGTGAGCGGGGGGGCCGGACAGATACGCAGTATTTT. This translates into CASSERGGRTDTQYF.

The genes are TRBV29-1 and TRBJ1-1; TRBD1 matches at 9 bases. The CDR3 is 11 amino acids. V was clipped by 8 bases and J by 10 bases; unmatched bases: 8. CDR1 is SQVTM and CDR2 is ANQGSEA in the germline V gene. CDR3 in amino acids: CSSLTGGGAFF. The CDR3 DNA reads TGCAGCTCCTTGACAGGGGGGGGAGCTTTCTTT.

The rearrangement links TRBV2 to TRBJ2-5, with unresolved D. This CDR3 contains 13 residues. CDR1 and CDR2 (germline): SNHLY, FYNNEI. V lost 4 bases to trimming and J lost 5 bases, with 11 bases between them. The CDR3 nucleotides read TGTGCCAGCAGTGTTCGGGTGGCGGAGACCCAGTACTTC. This translates into CASSVRVAETQYF.

The rearrangement uses TRBV30 and TRBJ1-2, with 8 bases fitting TRBD1. J lost 7 bases, V lost 2 bases, and 9 bases had no gene match. Germline V gene lookup returns CDR1 GTSNPN and CDR2 SVGIG (reference sequence). This CDR3 contains 14 residues. This CDR3 is CAWSTFSGGFGYTF. The CDR3 DNA sequence: TGTGCCTGGAGTACCTTTTCAGGGGGCTTTGGCTACACCTTC.

The J gene is TRBJ1-4, the V gene TRBV2, with 8 nucleotides matching TRBD1. The V gene's germline CDR1 is SNHLY and CDR2 FYNNEI. The CDR3 consists of 15 residues. V was pared by 6 bases and J by 7 bases, with 10 bases of the junction left unmatched. DNA of the CDR3: TGTGCCAGCAGGAGGGCAGGGGGCGCGGTTGAAAAACTGTTTTTT. It is translated as CASRRAGGAVEKLFF.

The chain links TRBV4-1 to TRBJ1-4; D is possibly TRBD1 (5 bases). The V end lost 2 bases, the J end lost 6 bases, and 16 bases lay between the germline ends. The germline CDR1 and CDR2 sequences are MGHRA and YSYEKL. The CDR3 length is 16 residues. The CDR3 region is CASSQNLQGEDEKLFF. CDR3 in DNA: TGCGCCAGCAGCCAAAATCTCCAGGGTGAAGATGAAAAACTGTTTTTT.

V and J are TRBV11-2 and TRBJ1-5; no firm D call. CDR3 length equals 13 residues. With 5 bases removed from V and 6 bases from J, the gap between germline ends came to 11 bases. Germline assignment: CDR1 SGHAT and CDR2 FQNNGV. CDR3 nucleotide sequence: TGTGCCAGCAGCCCTAGCGTGATTCAGCCCCAGCATTTT. Protein product: CASSPSVIQPQHF.

CDR3 amino acids: CASSYEAFF. The CDR3 region has the DNA TGTGCCAGCAGCTATGAAGCTTTCTTT. The chain is built from TRBV4-2 and TRBJ1-1; D gene ambiguous. The V end was cut by 5 bases, the J end by 7 bases, with 2 bases between. There are 9 residues in the CDR3. Germline CDR1 and CDR2: LGHNA and YNFKEQ.

J is TRBJ1-4 and V is TRBV27; possible D gene TRBD1, 6 bases. The CDR3 runs 14 residues. V lost 6 bases and J lost 5, with 13 bases in between. Germline CDR1 is MNHEY and CDR2 is SMNVEV (reference sequence). The CDR3 protein is CASSAGVRNEKLFF. The CDR3, as DNA: TGTGCCAGCAGCGCAGGGGTTCGGAATGAAAAACTGTTTTTT.

In its sample, this clone was seen a few times. The chain uses TRBV7-3 and TRBJ2-2, with unresolved D. Germline CDR1 reads SGHTA; CDR2 reads FQGTGA. Trimming took 5 bases from V and 5 from J, leaving 6 bases between them. This CDR3 spans 12 amino acids. CDR3 region: CASSPTTGELFF. The DNA for the CDR3 is TGTGCCAGCAGCCCGACTACCGGGGAGCTGTTTTTT. Variable domain in full (rest from reference TRBV7-3 and TRBJ2-2): GAGVSQTPSNKVTEKGKYVELRCDPISGHTALYWYRQSLGQGPEFLIYFQGTGAADDSGLPNDRFFAVRPEGSVSTLKIQRTERGDSAVYLCASSPTTGELFFGEGSRLTVL.

This rearrangement joins TRBV7-9 to TRBJ1-1, with 10 bases that match TRBD1. There are 15 residues in the CDR3. Trimming took 5 bases from V and 1 from J; bases not matched to a gene: 4. From germline, CDR1 is SEHNR and CDR2 FQNEAQ (reference sequence). The CDR3: CASSERQGANTEAFF. DNA of the CDR3: TGTGCCAGCAGCGAAAGACAGGGGGCGAACACTGAAGCTTTCTTT.

This chain connects TRBV6-5 to TRBJ1-1; 7 nucleotides match TRBD1. V lost 6 bases and J lost 4; bases outside the gene matches: 2. Germline CDR1 MNHEY, CDR2 SVGAGI. The CDR3 sequence is 12 residues long. DNA of the CDR3: TGTGCCAGCAGGACAGGGAGCACTGAAGCTTTCTTT. This encodes CASRTGSTEAFF.

The chain carries TRBV6-5 and TRBJ1-2, with D maybe TRBD1 (6 bases). V was clipped by 4 bases and J by 2 bases, with 11 bases between them. The CDR3 spans 14 residues. CDR1 and CDR2 from the germline V gene are MNHEY and SVGAGI. CDR3 amino acids: CASSWGQLNYGYTF. The CDR3 DNA sequence: TGTGCCAGCAGTTGGGGACAATTGAACTATGGCTACACCTTC.

CDR3 sequence reads: CASGYANSGTEETQYF. CDR3 nucleotides: TGTGCTAGTGGGTACGCGAACTCCGGGACAGAAGAGACCCAGTACTTC. The chain uses TRBV12-5 and TRBJ2-5; 7 nucleotides agree with TRBD1. Germline V gene lookup returns CDR1 LGHNT and CDR2 FRNRAP. The junction had 13 bases not matched to a gene; V was cut back by 6 bases and J by 3 bases. The CDR3 is made up of 16 amino acids.

This chain uses TRBV9 with TRBJ1-4; D is possibly TRBD1 (5 bases). CDR3 size: 15 residues. CDR1 and CDR2 from the germline V gene are SGDLS and YYNGEE. V was clipped by 0 bases and J by 2 bases, with 8 bases between them. CDR3 sequence: CASSVGTHTNEKLFF. CDR3 coding DNA: TGTGCCAGCAGCGTAGGGACACACACTAATGAAAAACTGTTTTTT.

The chain employs TRBV9 and TRBJ1-1; D is possibly TRBD1 (6 bases). Germline-derived CDR1 and CDR2 are SGDLS and YYNGEE. Trimming pared 1 base from V and 0 bases from J, leaving 7 bases between. The CDR3 is 14 amino acids. The CDR3 DNA is TGTGCCAGCAGCGTACAGGGGATGAACACTGAAGCTTTCTTT. Translation: CASSVQGMNTEAFF.

The chain joins TRBV11-3 to TRBJ2-3; D is uncertain. CDR1 is SGHNT and CDR2 is YENEEA in the germline V gene. Between the trimmed V and J ends, which lost 5 bases and 0 bases, there was a span of 18 bases. The CDR3 extends over 17 amino acids. CDR3 DNA sequence: TGTGCCAGCAGCGCTAGAGGCCCCCTCGCTAGCACAGATACGCAGTATTTT. Its protein is CASSARGPLASTDTQYF.

The chain has TRBV29-1 and TRBJ2-1, with D perhaps TRBD2 (7 bases). The germline CDR1 and CDR2 sequences are SQVTM and ANQGSEA. The V and J ends lost 2 bases and 7 bases respectively, with 15 bases between them. The CDR3 covers 14 residues. This CDR3 is CSVERGGAGNEQFF. CDR3 nucleotides: TGCAGCGTTGAACGTGGGGGGGCTGGTAATGAGCAGTTCTTC.

The chain recombines TRBV11-3 with TRBJ1-3, with TRBD1 matching over 7 bases. Germline-derived CDR1 and CDR2 are SGHNT and YENEEA. The CDR3 sequence is 15 residues long. Trimming removed 5 bases from V and 0 bases from J; junction bases left unmatched: 4. Here the CDR3 DNA reads TGTGCCAGCAGCCCAAGACAGGGCTCTGGAAACACCATATATTTT. This sequence encodes CASSPRQGSGNTIYF.

The chain joins TRBV4-2 to TRBJ2-1; 10 nucleotides agree with TRBD2. V lost 2 bases to trimming and J lost 4 bases; unmatched junction nucleotides: 2. This CDR3 comprises 15 residues. The V gene's germline CDR1 is LGHNA and CDR2 YNFKEQ. CDR3 region: CASSQSTSGYNEQFF. For the CDR3, the DNA is TGTGCCAGCAGCCAATCGACTAGCGGGTACAATGAGCAGTTCTTC.